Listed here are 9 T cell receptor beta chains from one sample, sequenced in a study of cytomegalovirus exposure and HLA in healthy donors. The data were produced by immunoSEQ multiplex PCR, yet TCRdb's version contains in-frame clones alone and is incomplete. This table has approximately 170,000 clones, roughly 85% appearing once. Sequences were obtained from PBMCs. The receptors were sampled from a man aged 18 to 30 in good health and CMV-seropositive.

The CDR3, as DNA: TGTGCCAGCAGCTCCGGGACTAGCGGGCTTGCTGGGACCGGGGAGCTGTTTTTT. Translating gives CASSSGTSGLAGTGELFF. The genes are TRBV7-9 and TRBJ2-2; 12 bases match TRBD2. The CDR3 spans 18 residues. CDR1 is SEHNR and CDR2 is FQNEAQ in the germline V gene (reference sequence). V lost 4 bases to trimming and J lost 5 bases; unmatched junction nucleotides: 11.

CDR3 sequence (DNA): TGTGCCAGCAGCGTAGGACTGAACACCGGGGAGCTGTTTTTT. Protein product: CASSVGLNTGELFF. V and J are TRBV9 and TRBJ2-2; D not resolved. This CDR3 has 14 amino acids. Germline V gene sequence: CDR1 SGDLS, CDR2 YYNGEE. Trimming removed 0 bases from V and 1 base from J, with 4 bases in between.

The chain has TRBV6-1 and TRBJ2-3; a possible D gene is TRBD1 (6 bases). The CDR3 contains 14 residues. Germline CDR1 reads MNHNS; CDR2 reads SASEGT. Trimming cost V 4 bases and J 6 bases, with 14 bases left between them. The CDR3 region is CASSGQGYADTQYF. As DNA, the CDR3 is TGTGCCAGCAGTGGCCAGGGGTACGCGGATACGCAGTATTTT.

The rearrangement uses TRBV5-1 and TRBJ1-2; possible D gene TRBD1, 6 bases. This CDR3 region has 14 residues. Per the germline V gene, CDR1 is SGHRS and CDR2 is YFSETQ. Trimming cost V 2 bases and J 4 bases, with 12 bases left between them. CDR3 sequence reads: CASSLEQGGYGYTF. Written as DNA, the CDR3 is TGCGCCAGCAGCTTAGAACAGGGCGGCTATGGCTACACCTTC.

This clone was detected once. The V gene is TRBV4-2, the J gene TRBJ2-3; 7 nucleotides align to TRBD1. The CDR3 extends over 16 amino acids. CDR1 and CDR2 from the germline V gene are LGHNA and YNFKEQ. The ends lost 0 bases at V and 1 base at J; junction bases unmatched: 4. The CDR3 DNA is TGTGCCAGCAGCCAAGATTGGGACAGAGGCACAGATACGCAGTATTTT. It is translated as CASSQDWDRGTDTQYF.

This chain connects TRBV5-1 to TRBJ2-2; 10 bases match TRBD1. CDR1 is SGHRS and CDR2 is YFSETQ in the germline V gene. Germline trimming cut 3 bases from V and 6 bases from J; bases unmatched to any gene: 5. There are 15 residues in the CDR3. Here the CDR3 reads CASSSRDRGSGELFF. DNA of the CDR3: TGCGCCAGCAGCTCCCGGGACAGGGGCTCCGGGGAGCTGTTTTTT.

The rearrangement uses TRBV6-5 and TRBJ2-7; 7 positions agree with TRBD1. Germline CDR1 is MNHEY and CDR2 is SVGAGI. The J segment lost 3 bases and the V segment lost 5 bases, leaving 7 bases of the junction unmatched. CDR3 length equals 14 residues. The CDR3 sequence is CASSPLDRDYEQYF. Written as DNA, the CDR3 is TGTGCCAGCAGTCCCCTAGACAGGGACTACGAGCAGTACTTC.

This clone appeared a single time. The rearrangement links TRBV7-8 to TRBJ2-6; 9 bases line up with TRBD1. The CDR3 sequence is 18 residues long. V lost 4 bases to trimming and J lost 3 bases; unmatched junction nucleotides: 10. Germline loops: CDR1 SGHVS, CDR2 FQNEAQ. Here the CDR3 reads CASSSSGTGIGGANVLTF. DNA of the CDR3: TGTGCCAGCAGCTCTTCCGGGACAGGGATTGGTGGGGCCAACGTCCTGACTTTC.

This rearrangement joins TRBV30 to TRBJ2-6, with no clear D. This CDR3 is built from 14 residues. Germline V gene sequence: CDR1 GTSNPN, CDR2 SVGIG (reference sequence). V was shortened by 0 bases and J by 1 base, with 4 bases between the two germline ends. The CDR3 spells CAWSVHSGANVLTF. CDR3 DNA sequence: TGTGCCTGGAGTGTACATTCTGGGGCCAACGTCCTGACTTTC.